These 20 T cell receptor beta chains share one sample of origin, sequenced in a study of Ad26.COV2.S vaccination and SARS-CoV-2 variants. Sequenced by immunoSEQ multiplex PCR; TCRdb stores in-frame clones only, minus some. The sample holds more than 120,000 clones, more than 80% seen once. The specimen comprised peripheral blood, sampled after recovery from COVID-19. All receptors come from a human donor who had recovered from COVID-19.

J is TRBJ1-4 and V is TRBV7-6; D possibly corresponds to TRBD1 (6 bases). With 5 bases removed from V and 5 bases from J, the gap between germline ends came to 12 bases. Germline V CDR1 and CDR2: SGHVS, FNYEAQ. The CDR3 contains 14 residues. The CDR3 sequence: CASSTGQGNEKLFF. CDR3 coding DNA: TGTGCCAGCAGCACAGGTCAGGGGAATGAAAAACTGTTTTTT.

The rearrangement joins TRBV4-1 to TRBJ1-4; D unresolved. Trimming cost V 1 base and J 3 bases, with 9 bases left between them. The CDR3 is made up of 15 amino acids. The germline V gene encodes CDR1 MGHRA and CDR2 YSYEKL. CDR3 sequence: CASSQVSGPNEKLFF. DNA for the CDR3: TGCGCCAGCAGCCAAGTCAGTGGGCCTAATGAAAAACTGTTTTTT.

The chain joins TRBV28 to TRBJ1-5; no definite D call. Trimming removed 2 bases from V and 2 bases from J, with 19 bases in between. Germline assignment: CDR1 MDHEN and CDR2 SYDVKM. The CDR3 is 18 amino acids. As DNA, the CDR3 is TGTGCCAGCAGTTTAGACCGGGGAACAAACGGAGGCAATCAGCCCCAGCATTTT. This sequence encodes CASSLDRGTNGGNQPQHF.

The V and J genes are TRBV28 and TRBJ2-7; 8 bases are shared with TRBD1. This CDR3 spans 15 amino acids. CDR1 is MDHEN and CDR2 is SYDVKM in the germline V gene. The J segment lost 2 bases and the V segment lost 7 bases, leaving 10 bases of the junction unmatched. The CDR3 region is CASTPPGQVTYEQYF. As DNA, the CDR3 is TGTGCCAGCACTCCCCCGGGACAGGTTACCTACGAGCAGTACTTC.

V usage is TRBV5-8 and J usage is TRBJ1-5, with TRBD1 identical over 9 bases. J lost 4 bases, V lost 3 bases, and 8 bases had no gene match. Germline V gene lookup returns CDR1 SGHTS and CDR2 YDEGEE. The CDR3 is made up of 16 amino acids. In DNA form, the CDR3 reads TGTGCCAGCAGCTGGGCGGGACAGGGTCGGAATCAGCCCCAGCATTTT. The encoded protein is CASSWAGQGRNQPQHF. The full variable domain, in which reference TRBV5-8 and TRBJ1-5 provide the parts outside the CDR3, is EAGVTQSPTHLIKTRGQQATLRCSPISGHTSVYWYQQALGLGLQFLLWYDEGEERNRGNFPPRFSGRQFPNYSSELNVNALELEDSALYLCASSWAGQGRNQPQHFGDGTRLSIL.

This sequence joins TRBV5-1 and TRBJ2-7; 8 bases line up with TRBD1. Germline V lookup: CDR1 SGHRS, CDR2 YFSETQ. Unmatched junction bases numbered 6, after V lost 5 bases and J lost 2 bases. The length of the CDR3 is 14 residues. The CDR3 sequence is CASSLQGGPYEQYF. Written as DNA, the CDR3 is TGCGCCAGCAGTCTACAGGGGGGACCCTACGAGCAGTACTTC.

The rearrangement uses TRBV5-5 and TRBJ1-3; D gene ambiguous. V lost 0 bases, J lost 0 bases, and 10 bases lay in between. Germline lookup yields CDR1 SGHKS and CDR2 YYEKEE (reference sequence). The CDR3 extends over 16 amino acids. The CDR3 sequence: CASSLVLGPSGNTIYF. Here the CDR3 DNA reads TGTGCCAGCAGCTTGGTCCTGGGCCCCTCTGGAAACACCATATATTTT.

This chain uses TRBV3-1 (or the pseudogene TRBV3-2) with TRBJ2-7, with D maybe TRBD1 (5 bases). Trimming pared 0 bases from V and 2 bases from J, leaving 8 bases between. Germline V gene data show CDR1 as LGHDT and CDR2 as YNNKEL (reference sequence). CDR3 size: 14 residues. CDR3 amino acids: CASSQDDSAYEQYF. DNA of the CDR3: TGTGCCAGCAGCCAAGATGACAGTGCCTACGAGCAGTACTTC.

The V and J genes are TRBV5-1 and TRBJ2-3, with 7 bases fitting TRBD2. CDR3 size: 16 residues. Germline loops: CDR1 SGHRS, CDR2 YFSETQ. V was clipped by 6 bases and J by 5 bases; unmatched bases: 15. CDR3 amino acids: CASTLTPGGTGDTQYF. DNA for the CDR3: TGCGCCAGCACCCTAACCCCGGGGGGAACCGGAGATACGCAGTATTTT.

CDR3 in amino acids: CASSPQSQAAYDTIYF. The CDR3 DNA follows: TGTGCCAGCTCACCCCAATCCCAGGCGGCATATGACACCATATATTTT. The V gene is TRBV18, the J gene TRBJ1-3; D call uncertain. The CDR3 covers 16 residues. From germline, CDR1 is KGHSH and CDR2 LQKENI. With 3 bases removed from V and 8 bases from J, the gap between germline ends came to 20 bases. The full variable domain, with the rest looked up from reference TRBV18 and TRBJ1-3, is NAGVMQNPRHLVRRRGQEARLRCSPMKGHSHVYWYRQLPEEGLKFMVYLQKENIIDESGMPKERFSAEFPKEGPSILRIQQVVRGDSAAYFCASSPQSQAAYDTIYFGEGSWLTVV.

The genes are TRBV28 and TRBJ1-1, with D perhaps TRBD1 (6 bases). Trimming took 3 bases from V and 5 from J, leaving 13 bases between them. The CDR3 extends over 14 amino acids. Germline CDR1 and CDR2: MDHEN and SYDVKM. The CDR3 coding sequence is TGTGCCAGCAGTTTGGGGGGCGCGTTAACTGAAGCTTTCTTT. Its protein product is CASSLGGALTEAFF.

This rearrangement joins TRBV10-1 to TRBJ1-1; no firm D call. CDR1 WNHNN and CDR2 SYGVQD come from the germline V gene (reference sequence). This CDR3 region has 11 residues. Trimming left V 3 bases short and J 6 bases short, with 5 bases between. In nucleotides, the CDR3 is TGCGCCAGCAGTGACGGCGCTGAAGCTTTCTTT. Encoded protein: CASSDGAEAFF.

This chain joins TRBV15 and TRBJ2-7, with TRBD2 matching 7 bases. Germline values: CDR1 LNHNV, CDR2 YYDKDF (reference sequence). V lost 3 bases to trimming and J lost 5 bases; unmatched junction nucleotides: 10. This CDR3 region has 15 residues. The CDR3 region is CATSRARDYKNEQYF. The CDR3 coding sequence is TGTGCCACCAGCAGGGCCAGGGACTATAAGAACGAGCAGTACTTC.

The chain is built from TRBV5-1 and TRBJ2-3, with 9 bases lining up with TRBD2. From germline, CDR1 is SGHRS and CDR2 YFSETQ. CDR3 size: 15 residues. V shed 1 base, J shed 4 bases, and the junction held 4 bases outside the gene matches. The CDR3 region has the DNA TGCGCCAGCAGCTTGAGGCCTAGCGGGGCAGATACGCAGTATTTT. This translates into CASSLRPSGADTQYF. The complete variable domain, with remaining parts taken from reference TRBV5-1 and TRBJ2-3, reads KAGVTQTPRYLIKTRGQQVTLSCSPISGHRSVSWYQQTPGQGLQFLFEYFSETQRNKGNFPGRFSGRQFSNSRSEMNVSTLELGDSALYLCASSLRPSGADTQYFGPGTRLTVL.

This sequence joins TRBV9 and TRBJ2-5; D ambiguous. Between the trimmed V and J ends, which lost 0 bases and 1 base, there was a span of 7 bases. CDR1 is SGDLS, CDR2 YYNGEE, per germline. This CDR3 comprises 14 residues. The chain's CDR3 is CASSVEVAQETQYF. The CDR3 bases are TGTGCCAGCAGCGTAGAAGTGGCCCAAGAGACCCAGTACTTC.

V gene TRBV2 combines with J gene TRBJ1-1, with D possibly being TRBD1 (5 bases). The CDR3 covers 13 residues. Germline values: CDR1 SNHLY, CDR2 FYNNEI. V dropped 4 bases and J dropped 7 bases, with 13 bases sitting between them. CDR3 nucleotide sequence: TGTGCCAGCAGTGGGGGCGAGGGGAATGAAGCTTTCTTT. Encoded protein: CASSGGEGNEAFF.

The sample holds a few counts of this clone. Here the CDR3 DNA reads TGTGCCAGCAGTTTCTCCGACAGGGAGGAAGCTTTCTTT. Encoded protein: CASSFSDREEAFF. The rearrangement joins TRBV27 to TRBJ1-1, with TRBD1 matching 7 bases. CDR1 and CDR2 from the germline V gene are MNHEY and SMNVEV (reference sequence). The CDR3 runs 13 residues. The trim removed 3 bases at V and 8 bases at J, leaving 6 bases unmatched.

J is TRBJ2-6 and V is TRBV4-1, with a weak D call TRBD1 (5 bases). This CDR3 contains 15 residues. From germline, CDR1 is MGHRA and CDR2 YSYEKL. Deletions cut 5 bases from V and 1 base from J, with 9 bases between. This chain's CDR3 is CASSEGDSGANVLTF. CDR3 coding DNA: TGCGCCAGCAGCGAAGGGGATTCTGGGGCCAACGTCCTGACTTTC.

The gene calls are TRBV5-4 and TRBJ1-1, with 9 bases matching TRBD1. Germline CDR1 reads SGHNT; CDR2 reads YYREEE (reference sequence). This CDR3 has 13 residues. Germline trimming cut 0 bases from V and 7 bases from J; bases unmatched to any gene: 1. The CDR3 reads CASSLGQGVEAFF. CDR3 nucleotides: TGTGCCAGCAGCTTGGGACAGGGGGTTGAAGCTTTCTTT.

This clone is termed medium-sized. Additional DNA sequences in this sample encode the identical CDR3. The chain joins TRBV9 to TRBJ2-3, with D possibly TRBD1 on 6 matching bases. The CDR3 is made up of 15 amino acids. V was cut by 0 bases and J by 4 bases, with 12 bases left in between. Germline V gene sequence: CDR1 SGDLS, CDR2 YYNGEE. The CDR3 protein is CASSVVSGGADTQYF. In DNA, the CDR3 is TGTGCCAGCAGCGTAGTTTCTGGGGGCGCAGATACGCAGTATTTT.